This T cell receptor (beta chain) was captured by sequencing in a study of T-cell reconstitution after alpha-beta-depleted transplantation in children. The CDR3 length is 17 residues. The TCRbeta library was prepared with unique molecular identifiers. One entry per CDR3 protein results from TCRdb running MiXCR on the PCR reads. This repertoire shows 580,000 or so distinct CDR3 sequences, 23% found once; its top ten account for roughly 14%. This receptor was obtained from a boy in the first two years of life who had a stem cell transplant for acute myeloid leukemia, so the T cells may come from the graft donor. The source was PBMCs, mostly from graft donor cells, collected 360 days after TCRalphabeta/CD19-depleted stem cell transplant. V and J are TRBV21-1 and TRBJ2-7; the D call of TRBD1 is as the table states it, not checked on the DNA. TRBV21-1 is assigned pseudogene status. DNA of the CDR3: TGTGCCAGCAGCAAAGCGGGGGGCAGGCTGTTAACGTACGAGCAGTACTTC. It codes for CASSKAGGRLLTYEQYF.